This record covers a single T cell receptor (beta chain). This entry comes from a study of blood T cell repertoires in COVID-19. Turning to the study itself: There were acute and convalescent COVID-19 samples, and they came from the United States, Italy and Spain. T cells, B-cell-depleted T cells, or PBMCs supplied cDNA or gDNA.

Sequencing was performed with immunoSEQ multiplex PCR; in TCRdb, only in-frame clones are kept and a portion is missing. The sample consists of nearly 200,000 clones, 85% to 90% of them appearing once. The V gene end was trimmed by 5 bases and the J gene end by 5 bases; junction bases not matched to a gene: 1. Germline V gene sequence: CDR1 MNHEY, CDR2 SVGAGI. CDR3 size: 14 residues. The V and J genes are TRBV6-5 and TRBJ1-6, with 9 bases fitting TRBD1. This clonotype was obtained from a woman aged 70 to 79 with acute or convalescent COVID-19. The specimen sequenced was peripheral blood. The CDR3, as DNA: TGTGCCAGCAGTCGACAGGGGGATAATTCACCCCTCCACTTT. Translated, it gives CASSRQGDNSPLHF.